Below are 5 T cell receptor beta chains sequenced from a single sample in a study of blood T cell repertoires in COVID-19. Data came from immunoSEQ multiplex PCR; TCRdb stores just in-frame clones and leaves some out. The data contain about 280,000 clones, roughly 80% of them singletons. Sequenced: PBMCs or T cells enriched from blood (not recorded which). Every receptor here comes from a man in his forties or fifties who had been exposed to COVID-19.

The rearrangement links TRBV23-1 to TRBJ1-1; 8 nucleotides align to TRBD1. Being an ORF, TRBV23-1 has a function that is uncertain. V trimming: 0 bases; J trimming: 5 bases; junction bases outside the gene matches: 23. The CDR3 spans 21 residues. Here the CDR3 reads CASSQSSPLRQGNYEDTEAFF. The DNA of the CDR3 is TGCGCCAGCAGTCAATCGAGCCCCCTGAGACAGGGGAACTATGAAGATACTGAAGCTTTCTTT.

The gene calls are TRBV5-4 and TRBJ1-2; D perhaps matches TRBD1 (6 bases). V lost 0 bases, J lost 4 bases, and 10 bases lay in between. Germline-derived CDR1 and CDR2 are SGHNT and YYREEE (reference sequence). The CDR3 is 14 amino acids. CDR3 coding DNA: TGTGCCAGCAGCTTGGAGGGGGACGGCTATGGCTACACCTTC. Translating gives CASSLEGDGYGYTF.

The CDR3 here is CASSYVVGLAKNIQYF. The CDR3 bases are TGTGCCAGCAGTTACGTTGTGGGGCTAGCCAAAAACATTCAGTACTTC. This rearrangement joins TRBV6-5 to TRBJ2-4, with D perhaps TRBD1 (5 bases). From germline, CDR1 is MNHEY and CDR2 SVGAGI. V dropped 2 bases and J dropped 0 bases, with 11 bases sitting between them. The length of the CDR3 is 16 residues.

This chain uses TRBV11-2 with TRBJ2-1, with 12 bases identical to TRBD2. Germline values: CDR1 SGHAT, CDR2 FQNNGV. CDR3 length equals 14 residues. V dropped 2 bases and J dropped 13; count of bases not matched to a gene: 6. The CDR3 region has the DNA TGTGCCAGCAGCTTATCGCTAGCGGGAGGGGAACAGTTCTTC. This encodes CASSLSLAGGEQFF.

CDR3 sequence: CASTVTGVETQYF. The DNA of the CDR3 is TGTGCCAGCACCGTTACCGGAGTGGAGACCCAGTACTTC. The rearrangement uses TRBV2 and TRBJ2-5; D is unclear. Trimming cost V 7 bases and J 5 bases, with 14 bases left between them. This CDR3 contains 13 residues. Germline CDR1 is SNHLY and CDR2 is FYNNEI.